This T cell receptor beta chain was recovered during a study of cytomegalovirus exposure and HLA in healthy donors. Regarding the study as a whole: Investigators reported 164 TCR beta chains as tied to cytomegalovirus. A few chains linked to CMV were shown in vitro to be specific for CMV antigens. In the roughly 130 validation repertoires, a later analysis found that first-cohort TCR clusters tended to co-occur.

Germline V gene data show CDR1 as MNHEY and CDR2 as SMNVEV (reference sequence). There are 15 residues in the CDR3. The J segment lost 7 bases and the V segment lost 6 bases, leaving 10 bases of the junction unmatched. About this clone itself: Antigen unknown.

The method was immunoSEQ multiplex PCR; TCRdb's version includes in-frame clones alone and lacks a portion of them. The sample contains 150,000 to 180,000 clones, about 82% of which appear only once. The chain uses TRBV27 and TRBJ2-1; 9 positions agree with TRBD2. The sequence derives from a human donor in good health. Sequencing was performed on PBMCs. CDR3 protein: CASSPAGGPRNEQFF. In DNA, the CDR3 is TGTGCCAGCAGCCCGGCGGGGGGGCCTAGGAATGAGCAGTTCTTC.